The source of this T cell receptor beta chain is a study of cytomegalovirus exposure and HLA in healthy donors. To note about this clone: The antigen remains undetermined.

Study conclusions and caveats: A later analysis showed TCR association rates differing by HLA locus, peaking at DRB1 and lowest at HLA-C.

V lost 5 bases, J lost 0 bases, and 28 bases lay in between. Germline V gene lookup returns CDR1 KGHSH and CDR2 LQKENI. The CDR3 loop spans 20 amino acids. PCR primers comprised 60 Vbeta and 13 Jbeta primers. Libraries were prepared by immunoSEQ multiplex PCR; TCRdb keeps only in-frame clonotypes and omits some of them. Of some 170,000 clones in the sample, about four fifths were seen once. The chain uses TRBV18 and TRBJ1-1; tentatively, D is TRBD1 (6 bases). This clonotype was sampled from a female donor in good health and CMV-seronegative. The sample consisted of PBMCs. In DNA form, the CDR3 reads TGTGCCAGCTCATTCACTCCTACAGGGCAGGGGCAACTAATGAACACTGAAGCTTTCTTT. Protein: CASSFTPTGQGQLMNTEAFF.